The 9 T cell receptor beta chains given below trace back to one sample, sequenced in a study of CD8 T cells in ankylosing spondylitis. TCRdb re-called the 5' RACE reads through MiXCR, storing one row per CDR3 protein. Here the sample spans 150,000 to 200,000 distinct CDR3 sequences, roughly 31% being singletons. Input material: synovial fluid, either unsorted or a sorted T cell fraction (not recorded which). The receptors originated from a male donor with ankylosing spondylitis.

The rearrangement uses TRBV3-1 and TRBJ1-1; TRBD1 aligns across 8 bases. Germline V gene sequence: CDR1 LGHDT, CDR2 YNNKEL (reference sequence). This CDR3 has 15 amino acids. V dropped 2 bases and J dropped 4; count of bases not matched to a gene: 6. Written as DNA, the CDR3 is TGTGCCAGCAGCCAACCGGACAGGGTGAGCACTGAAGCTTTCTTT. This codes for CASSQPDRVSTEAFF.

The rearrangement uses TRBV12-3 or TRBV12-4 and TRBJ1-2; 8 bases match TRBD1. The CDR3 totals 12 residues. The ends lost 3 bases at V and 12 bases at J; junction bases unmatched: 6. The CDR3 region is CASSFRQGRHTF. Here the CDR3 DNA reads TGTGCCAGCAGTTTCCGACAGGGGCGACACACCTTC.

Regarding this clonotype: A much bigger clone sits one base away, suggesting this may be a read error. The chain recombines TRBV5-1 with TRBJ2-3, with D hard to call. Trimming cost V 0 bases and J 2 bases, with 10 bases left between them. CDR3 size: 15 residues. Germline assignment: CDR1 SGHRS and CDR2 YFSETQ. In DNA, the CDR3 is TGCGCCAGCAGCTTGGTTGGCCAGCTCACAGATACGCAGTATTTT. Translating it yields CASSLVGQLTDTQYF.

The chain uses TRBV5-1 and TRBJ2-1, with 7 bases identical to TRBD1. CDR3 length: 14 residues. V lost 0 bases, J lost 10 bases, and 7 bases stayed unmatched. Germline-derived CDR1 and CDR2 are SGHRS and YFSETQ. The CDR3 DNA reads as TGCGCCAGCAGCTTGGGACAGGTCAGGGGGGAGCAGTTCTTC. Translation gives CASSLGQVRGEQFF.

V usage is TRBV21-1 and J usage is TRBJ1-3. TRBV21-1 is assigned pseudogene status. The CDR3 totals 16 residues. CDR3 nucleotides: TGTGCCAGCAGCAAGCCGACACTAGCCTCTGGAAACACCATATATTTT. Translation: CASSKPTLASGNTIYF.

The rearrangement uses TRBV2 and TRBJ2-5, with D possibly being TRBD2 (5 bases). The CDR3 extends over 17 amino acids. CDR1 and CDR2 (germline): SNHLY, FYNNEI. Between the trimmed V and J ends, which lost 8 bases and 0 bases, there was a span of 22 bases. CDR3 sequence (DNA): TGTGCCAGCGAGGGTGGAGAGGACGTCAAGTACCAAGAGACCCAGTACTTC. This gives the protein CASEGGEDVKYQETQYF.

This clonotype was observed a few times. Sequence at one end of the junction differs from germline and may be a read error. The chain couples TRBV6-1 to TRBJ1-2; 7 positions agree with TRBD1. The CDR3 is 14 amino acids. CDR1 is MNHNS, CDR2 SASEGT, per germline. The CDR3 DNA sequence: TGTGCCAGCAGTGAACTGGGACAGATCTATGGCGACACCTTC. Translated, it gives CASSELGQIYGDTF.

The chain has TRBV12-3 or TRBV12-4 and TRBJ1-5; D is unresolved. Trimming took off 6 bases at V and 5 bases at J, with 11 bases between the two ends. The CDR3 totals 13 residues. CDR3 nucleotide sequence: TGTGCCAGCAGAACCCGGGAGGATCAGCCCCAGCATTTT. This translates into CASRTREDQPQHF.

J is TRBJ2-3 and V is TRBV5-5; D is tentatively TRBD1 or TRBD2 (6 bases each). Germline V CDR1 and CDR2: SGHKS, YYEKEE (reference sequence). Between the trimmed V and J ends, which lost 7 bases and 0 bases, there was a span of 18 bases. The CDR3 covers 16 residues. The CDR3 DNA reads TGTGCCAGCCACTTTACGTCGGGGGCTAGCACAGATACGCAGTATTTT. It yields the protein CASHFTSGASTDTQYF.